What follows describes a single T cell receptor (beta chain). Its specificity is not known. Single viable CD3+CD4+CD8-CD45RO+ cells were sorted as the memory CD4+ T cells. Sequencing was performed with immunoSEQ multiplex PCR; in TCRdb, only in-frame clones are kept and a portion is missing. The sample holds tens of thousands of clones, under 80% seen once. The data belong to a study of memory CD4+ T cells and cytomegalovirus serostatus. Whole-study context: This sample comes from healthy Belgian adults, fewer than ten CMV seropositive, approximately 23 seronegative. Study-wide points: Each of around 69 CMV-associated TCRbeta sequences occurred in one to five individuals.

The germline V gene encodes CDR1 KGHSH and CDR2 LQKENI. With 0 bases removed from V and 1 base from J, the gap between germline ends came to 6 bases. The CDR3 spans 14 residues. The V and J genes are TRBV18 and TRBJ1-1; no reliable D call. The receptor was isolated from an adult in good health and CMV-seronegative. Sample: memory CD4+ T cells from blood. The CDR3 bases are TGTGCCAGCTCACCACCGAACGCGAACACTGAAGCTTTCTTT. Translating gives CASSPPNANTEAFF.